This passage covers 14 T cell receptor beta chains from one sample sequenced in a study of cytomegalovirus exposure and HLA in healthy donors. The PCR was carried out with 60 Vbeta primers and 13 Jbeta primers. Clones were read by immunoSEQ multiplex PCR, and TCRdb kept only the in-frame ones, dropping some. In the table there are about 170,000 clones, 70% to 85% of which are singletons. Material for sequencing was PBMCs. The source of these receptors is a man younger than 30 in good health and CMV-seronegative.

V gene TRBV10-3 combines with J gene TRBJ1-2, with 11 bases lining up with TRBD1. J lost 3 bases, V lost 7 bases, and 4 bases had no gene match. CDR1 ENHRY and CDR2 SYGVKD come from the germline V gene. This CDR3 contains 14 residues. The CDR3 sequence is CAITGDRGDYGYTF. The CDR3 DNA reads TGTGCCATCACAGGGGACAGGGGGGACTATGGCTACACCTTC.

This chain connects TRBV7-9 to TRBJ2-3; D remains ambiguous. Germline V gives CDR1 SEHNR, CDR2 FQNEAQ (reference sequence). V was cut by 3 bases and J by 1 base, with 14 bases left in between. The CDR3 has 16 residues. CDR3 sequence (DNA): TGTGCCAGCAGCTTCCTACTGTCCCAGGGCACAGATACGCAGTATTTT. Translation gives CASSFLLSQGTDTQYF.

The rearrangement joins TRBV2 to TRBJ2-7, with a tentative D call TRBD1 (5 bases). The germline V and J ends were trimmed by 6 bases and 5 bases, with 11 bases remaining between them. The CDR3 runs to 12 residues. CDR1 SNHLY and CDR2 FYNNEI come from the germline V gene. For the CDR3, the DNA is TGTGCCAGCAGGTTGGGCAGGGACGAGCAGTACTTC. Its protein product is CASRLGRDEQYF.

This chain links TRBV19 with TRBJ1-1; possibly TRBD1 for D (5 bases). The germline V gene has CDR1 LNHDA and CDR2 SQIVND (reference sequence). V was trimmed by 8 bases and J by 0 bases, leaving 19 bases between them. The CDR3 is 16 residues long. CDR3 amino acids: CASSPIRRGVNTEAFF. The CDR3 nucleotides are TGTGCCAGTTCCCCCATCCGGCGGGGCGTGAACACTGAAGCTTTCTTT.

The rearrangement joins TRBV7-9 to TRBJ2-7, with D possibly being TRBD2 (7 bases). Germline V gene lookup returns CDR1 SEHNR and CDR2 FQNEAQ (reference sequence). This CDR3 comprises 15 residues. V was cut by 5 bases and J by 5 bases, with 19 bases left in between. The DNA of the CDR3 is TGTGCCAGCAGCCTAGGGGGGGGAGTTGTTAACGAGCAGTACTTC. As protein: CASSLGGGVVNEQYF.

The chain has TRBV27 and TRBJ2-1; 7 bases match TRBD2. CDR1 is MNHEY and CDR2 is SMNVEV in the germline V gene (reference sequence). V lost 6 bases, J lost 9 bases, and 14 bases stayed unmatched. There are 15 residues in the CDR3. CDR3 amino acids: CASSRWGGTVSEQFF. Written as DNA, the CDR3 is TGTGCCAGCAGCCGGTGGGGAGGGACGGTTTCTGAGCAGTTCTTC.

Only a few counts were recorded for this clone. V usage is TRBV2 and J usage is TRBJ2-5, with D uncertain. V was pared by 7 bases and J by 5 bases, with 8 bases between. Germline CDR1 and CDR2: SNHLY and FYNNEI. The CDR3 spans 11 residues. CDR3 amino acids: CASTIRETQYF. The CDR3, as DNA: TGTGCCAGCACCATTCGGGAGACCCAGTACTTC.

The rearrangement joins TRBV4-3 to TRBJ2-1, with a weak D call TRBD1 (5 bases). The germline V gene has CDR1 LGHNA and CDR2 YSLEER. This CDR3 comprises 12 residues. V lost 5 bases, J lost 9 bases, and 11 bases lay in between. The CDR3 DNA follows: TGCGCCAGCAGCTCCTGGGGCGGTGAGCAGTTCTTC. Its translation is CASSSWGGEQFF.

The rearrangement links TRBV4-1 to TRBJ2-2, with TRBD1 identical over 8 bases. The V gene end was trimmed by 0 bases and the J gene end by 7 bases; junction bases not matched to a gene: 4. From germline, CDR1 is MGHRA and CDR2 YSYEKL. The CDR3 has 15 amino acids. CDR3 in amino acids: CASSQENRGNGELFF. CDR3 DNA sequence: TGCGCCAGCAGCCAAGAAAACAGGGGGAACGGGGAGCTGTTTTTT.

The chain links TRBV25-1 to TRBJ1-2; unclear D gene. From germline, CDR1 is MGHDK and CDR2 SYGVNS. V lost 7 bases to trimming and J lost 8 bases, with 20 bases between them. The CDR3 consists of 14 residues. The CDR3, as DNA: TGTGCCAGCACTCCGGCGGGTGTGCTGGGGGGCTACACCTTC. It translates to CASTPAGVLGGYTF.

The chain uses TRBV4-3 and TRBJ2-1; a weak D match, TRBD2 (5 bases). V lost 0 bases to trimming and J lost 3 bases, with 9 bases between them. The CDR3 totals 15 residues. Germline CDR1 and CDR2: LGHNA and YSLEER. The CDR3 region is CASSQDGDYYNEQFF. The CDR3 DNA reads TGCGCCAGCAGCCAAGATGGAGACTACTACAATGAGCAGTTCTTC.

In this sample, this clone turned up once. The rearrangement uses TRBV5-4 and TRBJ2-3, with 13 bases that match TRBD2. Trimming removed 2 bases from V and 4 bases from J; junction bases left unmatched: 4. There are 16 residues in the CDR3. Germline loops: CDR1 SGHNT, CDR2 YYREEE (reference sequence). The CDR3 nucleotides read TGTGCCAGCAGCTTAAAACTAGCGGGAGGGCCAGATACGCAGTATTTT. Translated: CASSLKLAGGPDTQYF.

J is TRBJ1-2 and V is TRBV6-1; TRBD1 matches 9 bases. Germline V lookup: CDR1 MNHNS, CDR2 SASEGT. CDR3 length: 15 residues. J lost 5 bases, V lost 4 bases, and 8 bases had no gene match. CDR3 amino acids: CASSAGTGLQYGYTF. CDR3 DNA: TGTGCCAGCAGTGCTGGGACAGGGCTTCAATATGGCTACACCTTC.

The chain uses TRBV6-6 and TRBJ1-4, with TRBD1 as a possible D gene (5 bases). The germline V and J ends were trimmed by 4 bases and 11 bases, with 11 bases remaining between them. The CDR3 is 12 residues long. Germline CDR1 reads MNHNY; CDR2 reads SVGAGI (reference sequence). The CDR3 sequence: CASSWEDSKLFF. As DNA, the CDR3 is TGTGCCAGCAGTTGGGAAGACAGTAAACTGTTTTTT.